This T cell receptor (beta chain) was identified during a study of blood T cell repertoires in COVID-19. There are 15 residues in the CDR3. Trimming cost V 1 base and J 3 bases; bases outside gene matches: 3. Germline V CDR1 and CDR2: SGHTA, FQGNSA. Profiling relied on immunoSEQ multiplex PCR, and the TCRdb table lists in-frame clones only, not all of them. The table lists approximately 160,000 clones, roughly four fifths of them singletons. The rearrangement links TRBV7-2 to TRBJ2-7; 10 bases line up with TRBD1. The sequence came from a woman older than 75 with acute or convalescent COVID-19. The material sequenced was peripheral blood. The CDR3 bases are TGTGCCAGCAGCTTAGATGGGACAGGGGTCTACGAGCAGTACTTC. Translation: CASSLDGTGVYEQYF.